This TCR beta chain was captured in a study of response to subunit inactivated influenza vaccine (dated 2018 in TCRdb). Turning to the overall study: To follow how T cells responded to a trivalent subunit inactivated influenza vaccine, the researchers relied on deep quantitative profiling of the T cell receptor repertoire. What the research found in general, with its limitations: The authors suggested that each seasonal influenza vaccination may recruit only a limited number of new T cells.

This clonotype appeared many times. There is no known antigen for this receptor. No clone much larger than this one lies a single base away; base qualities are absent. The library was produced with RT-PCR. Instrument on record: Illumina HiSeq 2500. The public sequencing data were trimmed at Q25 with fastp and processed into clonotypes with MiXCR by TCRdb, which kept only in-frame beta chains. A single entry per CDR3 protein holds the most common genes and DNA from its merged rows. The sample records 400,000 to 650,000 distinct CDR3 sequences, 6.5% to 8% of which are singletons. About an eighth of the sample is in the top ten clones. Trimming takes 4 bases from V and 5 bases from J, and the germline ends sit 14 bases apart. The germline V gene (reference sequence) supplies CDR1 DFQATT and CDR2 SNEGSKA. Including the terminal cysteine and phenylalanine, the CDR3 comprises 13 residues. This entry keeps only the CDR3 DNA: 39 bases, framed from base 1.

The sequences come from PBMCs from blood, collected around 2 years after vaccination. The origin of this receptor is a man aged 50 to 75 who received an inactivated influenza vaccine. Donor details come from another sample of the same person, matched by shared clones. Recombination joined TRBV20-1 with TRBJ1-2, with TRBD1 perhaps the D gene, on 5 matching bases. The CDR3 protein is CSAISGTNYGYTF. The nucleotides read TGCAGTGCTATCTCCGGGACGAATTATGGCTACACCTTC.